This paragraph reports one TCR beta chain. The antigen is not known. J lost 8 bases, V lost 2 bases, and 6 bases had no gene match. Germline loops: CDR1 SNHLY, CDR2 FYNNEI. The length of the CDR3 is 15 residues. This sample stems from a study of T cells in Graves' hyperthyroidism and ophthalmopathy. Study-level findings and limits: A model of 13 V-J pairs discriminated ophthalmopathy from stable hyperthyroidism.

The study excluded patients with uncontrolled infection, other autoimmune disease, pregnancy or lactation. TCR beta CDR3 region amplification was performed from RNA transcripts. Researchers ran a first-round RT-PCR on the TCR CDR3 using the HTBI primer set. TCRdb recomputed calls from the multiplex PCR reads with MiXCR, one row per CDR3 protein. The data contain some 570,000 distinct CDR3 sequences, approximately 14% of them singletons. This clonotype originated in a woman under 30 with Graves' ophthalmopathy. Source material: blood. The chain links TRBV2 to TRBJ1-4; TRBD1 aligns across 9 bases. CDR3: CASSEQGQGIEKLFF. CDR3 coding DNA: TGTGCCAGCAGTGAACAGGGACAGGGAATCGAAAAACTGTTTTTT.